These 30 T cell receptor beta chains originate from one sample sequenced in a study of cytomegalovirus exposure and HLA in healthy donors. Assay used: immunoSEQ multiplex PCR; TCRdb lists only in-frame clones, some missing. The sample consists of about 140,000 clones, roughly nine tenths of them appearing once. The sample taken for sequencing was PBMCs. These TCRs come from a man between 18 and 29 years old in good health and CMV-seronegative.

The chain employs TRBV11-2 and TRBJ2-1; D might be TRBD1 (5 bases). Germline V CDR1 and CDR2: SGHAT, FQNNGV. Trimming removed 8 bases at V and 7 bases at J, with 18 bases between. The CDR3 has 14 residues. CDR3 sequence: CASLGQGAANEQFF. In nucleotides, the CDR3 is TGTGCCAGCCTTGGGCAGGGCGCTGCGAATGAGCAGTTCTTC.

The chain is built from TRBV18 and TRBJ1-4; TRBD1 matches at 8 bases. Germline CDR1 reads KGHSH; CDR2 reads LQKENI. This CDR3 has 16 amino acids. V lost 4 bases and J lost 4; bases outside the gene matches: 8. CDR3 in amino acids: CASSLLGQAINEKLFF. The CDR3 nucleotides read TGTGCCAGCTCACTACTGGGACAGGCGATTAATGAAAAACTGTTTTTT.

The chain has TRBV10-2 and TRBJ2-3; D is unresolved. Trimming pared 7 bases from V and 4 bases from J, leaving 9 bases between. The CDR3 loop spans 12 amino acids. Germline-derived CDR1 and CDR2 are WSHSY and SAAADI. The CDR3 is CASNGGSDTQYF. The CDR3 bases are TGCGCCAGCAACGGTGGTTCAGATACGCAGTATTTT.

In its sample, this clone was seen once. This sequence joins TRBV18 and TRBJ1-2, with TRBD1 as a possible D gene (5 bases). The CDR3 contains 15 residues. The germline gives CDR1 KGHSH, CDR2 LQKENI. Deletions cut 3 bases from V and 6 bases from J, with 17 bases between. This CDR3 reads CASSPPGPQIDGYTF. CDR3 nucleotides: TGTGCCAGCTCACCCCCAGGGCCTCAGATCGATGGCTACACCTTC.

This clone was seen a single time. The chain combines TRBV4-1 with TRBJ2-7; TRBD1 matches 8 bases. Trimming cost V 5 bases and J 3 bases; bases outside gene matches: 9. The germline gives CDR1 MGHRA, CDR2 YSYEKL. There are 15 residues in the CDR3. The CDR3 coding sequence is TGCGCCAGCAGCTATATAATGGACAGGGACTACGAGCAGTACTTC. This translates into CASSYIMDRDYEQYF.

In its sample, this clone was seen a few times. V usage is TRBV7-9 and J usage is TRBJ2-7; 8 bases fit TRBD2. The trim removed 5 bases at V and 7 bases at J, leaving 10 bases unmatched. CDR1 and CDR2 (germline): SEHNR, FQNEAQ (reference sequence). CDR3 length: 14 amino acids. CDR3 in DNA: TGTGCCAGCAGCCCGATGTCGGGGGGGCGAGAGCAGTACTTC. It yields the protein CASSPMSGGREQYF. Using reference TRBV7-9 and TRBJ2-7 for the parts outside the CDR3, the full variable domain is DTGVSQNPRHKITKRGQNVTFRCDPISEHNRLYWYRQTLGQGPEFLTYFQNEAQLEKSRLLSDRFSAERPKGSFSTLEIQRTEQGDSAMYLCASSPMSGGREQYFGPGTRLTVT.

This chain uses TRBV11-2 with TRBJ2-1; D not certain. V lost 5 bases, J lost 0 bases, and 11 bases lay in between. The CDR3 consists of 15 residues. The germline V gene has CDR1 SGHAT and CDR2 FQNNGV. In DNA, the CDR3 is TGTGCCAGCAGCCTCCAGGCTACCTCCTACAATGAGCAGTTCTTC. It encodes CASSLQATSYNEQFF.

This chain uses TRBV5-1 with TRBJ2-7; tentatively, D is TRBD2 (6 bases). Germline CDR1 and CDR2: SGHRS and YFSETQ. The CDR3 extends over 17 amino acids. V was trimmed by 6 bases and J by 2 bases, leaving 24 bases between them. This CDR3 reads CASTPQGGRGWPYEQYF. DNA of the CDR3: TGCGCCAGCACCCCTCAGGGAGGAAGAGGGTGGCCCTACGAGCAGTACTTC.

The chain uses TRBV11-3 and TRBJ2-5, with D perhaps TRBD1 (5 bases). Germline assignment: CDR1 SGHNT and CDR2 YENEEA. Trimming shortened V by 1 base and J by 2 bases, and 8 bases separated the two germline ends. The CDR3 length is 14 residues. CDR3 sequence reads: CASSLGQPQETQYF. For the CDR3, the DNA is TGTGCCAGCAGCTTAGGACAGCCTCAAGAGACCCAGTACTTC.

The rearrangement uses TRBV30 and TRBJ2-7; D is uncertain. The germline gives CDR1 GTSNPN, CDR2 SVGIG (reference sequence). Trimming removed 0 bases at V and 4 bases at J, with 7 bases between. The CDR3 totals 12 residues. The CDR3 DNA is TGTGCCTGGAGTGTAACCGCGTACGAGCAGTACTTC. Its protein is CAWSVTAYEQYF.

The chain couples TRBV15 to TRBJ1-5; the D is unclear. The CDR3 runs to 12 residues. Trimming cost V 0 bases and J 7 bases, with 4 bases left between them. Germline CDR1 reads LNHNV; CDR2 reads YYDKDF (reference sequence). CDR3 amino acids: CATSRDRQPQHF. The DNA for the CDR3 is TGTGCCACCAGCAGAGATAGACAGCCCCAGCATTTT.

The chain is built from TRBV7-9 and TRBJ2-7; tentative D call: TRBD1 (6 bases). The CDR3 length is 16 residues. Germline CDR1 is SEHNR and CDR2 is FQNEAQ (reference sequence). V lost 4 bases and J 7 bases, leaving 23 bases between the germline ends. The CDR3 region is CASSYRGTGWVGEQYF. The CDR3 nucleotides are TGTGCCAGCAGCTACCGGGGCACAGGGTGGGTTGGGGAGCAGTACTTC.

The chain has TRBV5-6 and TRBJ2-7, with TRBD2 identical over 10 bases. The J segment lost 6 bases and the V segment lost 4 bases, leaving 7 bases of the junction unmatched. Germline CDR1 and CDR2: SGHDT and YYEEEE. The CDR3 runs 14 residues. The DNA of the CDR3 is TGTGCCAGCAGCCTCGGACTAGCGGATCGCGAGCAGTACTTC. Its translation: CASSLGLADREQYF.

V is TRBV5-6 and J is TRBJ1-1; D call uncertain. Germline V gene sequence: CDR1 SGHDT, CDR2 YYEEEE. Trimming left V 0 bases short and J 1 base short, with 7 bases between. CDR3 length: 14 amino acids. The CDR3 coding sequence is TGTGCCAGCAGCTTGGCATCGGGGAACACTGAAGCTTTCTTT. Translated, it gives CASSLASGNTEAFF.

V gene TRBV12-5 combines with J gene TRBJ2-7, with no clear D. In germline, CDR1 is LGHNT, CDR2 FRNRAP. V lost 3 bases, J lost 3 bases, and 9 bases lay in between. The CDR3 has 13 amino acids. Here the CDR3 DNA reads TGTGCTAGTGGTTTTAGTTCTGGCTACGAGCAGTACTTC. Translated: CASGFSSGYEQYF.

The chain combines TRBV5-4 with TRBJ2-7, with 9 bases identical to TRBD2. J was trimmed by 5 bases and V by 0 bases; bases with no gene match: 21. From germline, CDR1 is SGHNT and CDR2 YYREEE (reference sequence). The length of the CDR3 is 20 residues. The CDR3 coding sequence is TGTGCCAGCAGCTTGGTCTGGGGGATCTCTAGCGGGGACGGGCGCCACGAGCAGTACTTC. Translated: CASSLVWGISSGDGRHEQYF.

This clone was seen once. The chain joins TRBV9 to TRBJ2-1; 7 bases agree with TRBD1. V lost 9 bases, J lost 4 bases, and 10 bases stayed unmatched. Looked up from germline, CDR1 is SGDLS and CDR2 is YYNGEE. CDR3 length: 14 amino acids. The CDR3 sequence is CATAWGTEYNEQFF. CDR3 coding DNA: TGTGCCACCGCCTGGGGGACAGAATACAATGAGCAGTTCTTC.

The CDR3 here is CASSLVFRANVLTF. CDR3 sequence (DNA): TGTGCCAGCAGCTTGGTATTCCGGGCCAACGTCCTGACTTTC. The chain couples TRBV5-6 to TRBJ2-6; no firm D call. Germline CDR1 reads SGHDT; CDR2 reads YYEEEE. V shed 0 bases and J shed 5 bases, with 6 bases lying between them. CDR3 length equals 14 residues.

The chain uses TRBV6-4 and TRBJ2-1; 11 bases fit TRBD2. V shed 6 bases and J 8 bases; nucleotides not matched to a gene: 15. Germline V gives CDR1 MRHNA, CDR2 SNTAGT. This CDR3 comprises 17 residues. CDR3 loop: CASSPQGSGGVGHEQFF. The CDR3 coding sequence is TGTGCCAGCAGCCCCCAGGGTAGCGGGGGGGTAGGGCATGAGCAGTTCTTC.

This clone has only a few counts. The chain combines TRBV9 with TRBJ2-3; D is perhaps TRBD1 (6 bases). CDR1 is SGDLS, CDR2 YYNGEE, per germline. Between the trimmed V and J ends, which lost 3 bases and 2 bases, there was a span of 13 bases. The CDR3 totals 15 residues. The CDR3 reads CASSAAGAHTDTQYF. Here the CDR3 DNA reads TGTGCCAGCAGCGCAGCAGGGGCACACACAGATACGCAGTATTTT.

The chain employs TRBV27 and TRBJ2-7; the D gene is possibly TRBD1 (5 bases). The CDR3 totals 14 residues. V was pared by 8 bases and J by 3 bases, with 17 bases between. Germline V CDR1 and CDR2: MNHEY, SMNVEV (reference sequence). The CDR3 region is CASSGHIPGYEQYF. CDR3 in DNA: TGTGCCAGCTCCGGACACATCCCCGGCTACGAGCAGTACTTC.

This sequence joins TRBV11-2 and TRBJ2-7; D is uncertain. The V end lost 3 bases, the J end lost 0 bases, and 18 bases lay between the germline ends. Looked up from germline, CDR1 is SGHAT and CDR2 is FQNNGV. CDR3 size: 17 residues. CDR3 in amino acids: CASSFLSLSRSSYEQYF. The CDR3 DNA is TGTGCCAGCAGCTTTTTGTCCTTGTCGCGGAGCTCCTACGAGCAGTACTTC.

This chain connects TRBV21-1 to TRBJ2-1; TRBD1, the table's D call, was not compared with the DNA. TRBV21-1 is a listed pseudogene. The length of the CDR3 is 14 residues. In DNA, the CDR3 is TGTGCCAGCAGCAAAAGGGACAGGCCTAATGAGCAGTTCTTC. This translates into CASSKRDRPNEQFF.

The chain combines TRBV25-1 with TRBJ2-3, with TRBD2 matching over 9 bases. The CDR3 sequence is 16 residues long. Germline V gene sequence: CDR1 MGHDK, CDR2 SYGVNS. With V trimmed by 5 bases and J by 0 bases, 6 bases remained unmatched. The CDR3 bases are TGTGCCAGCAGTAAGACTAGCGGAGTTAGCACAGATACGCAGTATTTT. It yields the protein CASSKTSGVSTDTQYF.

The chain employs TRBV2 and TRBJ2-5; D is possibly TRBD2 (5 bases). The V gene lost 4 bases and the J gene lost 2 bases, with 11 bases spanning the gap. The germline V gene has CDR1 SNHLY and CDR2 FYNNEI. CDR3 length equals 14 residues. The CDR3 sequence is CASSAWTQQETQYF. The CDR3 nucleotides read TGTGCCAGCAGTGCCTGGACTCAGCAAGAGACCCAGTACTTC.

This clone has more than one count but fewer than ten. The rearrangement joins TRBV11-1 to TRBJ2-7; TRBD2 matches at 7 bases. With V trimmed by 1 base and J by 3 bases, 6 bases remained unmatched. The CDR3 consists of 15 residues. The germline V gene has CDR1 SGHAT and CDR2 FQDESV (reference sequence). The CDR3 DNA sequence: TGTGCCAGCAGCTTAGGCGGGAGTCTAGACTACGAGCAGTACTTC. It encodes CASSLGGSLDYEQYF.

The CDR3 region is CASTLNRAQETQYF. The CDR3 DNA reads as TGTGCCAGCACCTTGAACAGGGCCCAAGAGACCCAGTACTTC. The J gene is TRBJ2-5, the V gene TRBV7-2; D might be TRBD1 (6 bases). The CDR3 contains 14 residues. Per germline, CDR1 SGHTA and CDR2 FQGNSA. Trimming pared 7 bases from V and 1 base from J, leaving 13 bases between.

The gene calls are TRBV9 and TRBJ2-1; the D gene is possibly TRBD2 (6 bases). The CDR3 is 14 residues long. In germline, CDR1 is SGDLS, CDR2 YYNGEE. Between the trimmed V and J ends, which lost 0 bases and 7 bases, there was a span of 11 bases. The CDR3 loop reads CASSVGGVVNEQFF. The CDR3 DNA follows: TGTGCCAGCAGCGTAGGGGGGGTAGTGAATGAGCAGTTCTTC.

The chain couples TRBV9 to TRBJ2-2; TRBD1 is a possible D gene (5 bases). Trimming removed 1 base from V and 2 bases from J, with 9 bases in between. The germline V gene has CDR1 SGDLS and CDR2 YYNGEE. This CDR3 is 15 amino acids long. The CDR3 here is CASSVTGFNTGELFF. The CDR3 region has the DNA TGTGCCAGCAGCGTAACAGGATTCAACACCGGGGAGCTGTTTTTT.

This clone appeared a single time. This rearrangement joins TRBV6-5 to TRBJ1-2; 9 bases are a match to TRBD1. Losses at the gene ends were 6 bases for V and 7 bases for J; bases not matched to a gene: 6. Germline V gene sequence: CDR1 MNHEY, CDR2 SVGAGI. CDR3 length: 13 residues. In nucleotides, the CDR3 is TGTGCCAGCAGCCCGGGACAGGGAACTGGCTACACCTTC. Amino acid sequence: CASSPGQGTGYTF.